The present entry profiles one T cell receptor beta chain with its context. The antigen this receptor binds is unknown. Per-base quality was not reported, and no clone a single base away is much larger than it. Donors formed part of the validation cohort, which comprised about 130 subjects and was distinct from the first cohort of 670 or so subjects. The sample is drawn from a study of cytomegalovirus exposure and HLA in healthy donors (dated by TCRdb to about 2017). With respect to the entire study: The roughly 650 repertoires of the first cohort and the approximately 130 validation repertoires were produced on the same platform, according to a later analysis. The study was designed to test whether signatures of past pathogen exposure could be identified by cataloging public T cell receptors. Along with the roughly 670-subject first cohort, a separate validation cohort of 120 different subjects was used. To predict cytomegalovirus infection status, the study brought together high-throughput TCR immunosequencing, statistical association of individual TCRs with disease status, and machine learning.

From a lookup of the germline V gene (reference sequence), CDR1 and CDR2 are PRHDT and FYEKMQ. The V end loses 10 bases and the J end loses 1 base, and a stretch of 7 bases separates them. Measured from the cysteine to the phenylalanine, the CDR3 is 11 residues long. Only the CDR3 portion is preserved as DNA: 33 bases, with reading frame beginning at the first base. The library was obtained by the immunoSEQ multiplex PCR assay. Processing in the source paper ran as follows. To diagnose cytomegalovirus status from the catalog of TCR beta chain sequences, a statistical classification framework was built. TCRdb carries this immuneACCESS record with in-frame sequences only. Its versions omit some clonotypes, under half of them owing to an unresolved V gene in the studies checked, with the rest unexplained. V, J and clone size reflect that table, while D and trimming were determined from the DNA. The sample table records about 140,000 clones; just under 85% of these occur just once. The ten biggest clones cover under 1.5% of the sample.

Broad study findings and their caveats: Three of the identified cytomegalovirus-associated TCR beta chains were confirmed in vitro to be specific for cytomegalovirus antigens. The study listed 164 TCR beta chains as associated with cytomegalovirus. A later analysis had no HLA typing for the validation cohort, so co-occurrence there was scored across all 110 or so repertoires. Most TCR sequences were observed very rarely across donors, whereas some public TCRs were present in many individuals. It was suggested by the authors that the approach could potentially be generalized to other disease states and immunological phenotypes. Of the cluster scores, 90% to 95% were above 0 in a later analysis, which found that TCRs clustered in the first cohort also tended to co-occur in the approximately 120 validation repertoires. The classifier was reported to diagnose cytomegalovirus status with high specificity and sensitivity in both the original and validation cohorts.

The sequence joins TRBV13 to TRBJ1-1, with no reliable assignment of the D segment. The specimen sequenced was PBMCs. This clonotype was sampled from a woman between 25 and 40 years old in good health and CMV-seronegative. CDR3 reads: CAIQKNTEAFF. The DNA sequence follows: TGTGCCATCCAAAAGAACACTGAAGCTTTCTTT.